What follows are 9 T cell receptor beta chains derived from one specimen sequenced in a study of T cells in Graves' hyperthyroidism and ophthalmopathy (dated by TCRdb to between 2018 and 2021). Receptor libraries were prepared by multiplex PCR. Reads for this sample came from an Illumina HiSeq 2000. The TCR beta CDR3 regions were amplified from the RNA transcripts. A first-round RT-PCR of the TCR CDR3 used the HTBI primer set with the Qiagen OneStep RT-PCR kit. TCRdb reran the public reads through fastp at Q25 and MiXCR, keeping productive beta chains. Records with the same CDR3 protein are collapsed into one entry carrying the most frequent genes and DNA. The table for this sample lists just over 550,000 distinct CDR3 sequences; around 45% of them were counted only once. About 7.8% of the sample belongs to the ten largest clones. The sample taken for sequencing was peripheral blood or thyroid tissue (not recorded which). These receptors came from a young woman with Graves' hyperthyroidism. Donor details come from another sample of the same person, matched by shared clones.

V is TRBV5-6 and J is TRBJ1-2; 7 bases align to TRBD1. Unmatched junction bases numbered 6, after V lost 2 bases and J lost 5 bases. This CDR3 has 14 amino acids. Germline values: CDR1 SGHDT, CDR2 YYEEEE. The CDR3 DNA reads as TGTGCCAGCAGCTTTGGGACAGAGACTTATGGCTACACCTTC. As protein: CASSFGTETYGYTF.

This clonotype was found many times. The chain links TRBV7-9 to TRBJ1-2; D is undetermined. This CDR3 contains 13 residues. Germline V gene lookup returns CDR1 SEHNR and CDR2 FQNEAQ (reference sequence). The V gene lost 4 bases and the J gene lost 5 bases, with 11 bases spanning the gap. In DNA, the CDR3 is TGTGCCAGCAGCTCCGGGGTAGGGTATGGCTACACCTTC. Its protein product is CASSSGVGYGYTF.

This chain connects TRBV20-1 to TRBJ1-1, with a possible D match to TRBD1 (5 bases). There are 13 residues in the CDR3. Trimming pared 1 base from V and 5 bases from J, leaving 11 bases between. Germline V gene data show CDR1 as DFQATT and CDR2 as SNEGSKA (reference sequence). The CDR3 sequence is CSARVGGLTEAFF. The CDR3 DNA sequence: TGCAGTGCTAGAGTGGGGGGATTGACTGAAGCTTTCTTT.

This clonotype was seen a handful of times. The chain links TRBV7-8 to TRBJ1-4; 9 nucleotides match TRBD1. The germline CDR1 and CDR2 sequences are SGHVS and FQNEAQ. The V segment lost 4 bases and the J segment 8 bases; nucleotides outside the gene matches: 8. The CDR3 consists of 15 residues. This chain's CDR3 is CASSSPGTGREKLFF. The DNA of the CDR3 is TGTGCCAGCAGCTCACCCGGGACAGGGAGGGAAAAACTGTTTTTT.

This chain joins TRBV7-2 and TRBJ2-5; the D gene is possibly TRBD1 (5 bases). V was trimmed by 2 bases and J by 4 bases, leaving 20 bases between them. From germline, CDR1 is SGHTA and CDR2 FQGNSA. The CDR3 covers 17 residues. This CDR3 reads CASSLLDLVQGRETQYF. For the CDR3, the DNA is TGTGCCAGCAGCTTACTTGATTTGGTCCAGGGTCGAGAGACCCAGTACTTC.

This clonotype was seen more than once but under ten times. This chain links TRBV6-5 with TRBJ2-7; TRBD2 matches at 7 bases. The germline gives CDR1 MNHEY, CDR2 SVGAGI. The CDR3 is 12 amino acids. V trimming: 10 bases; J trimming: 3 bases; junction bases outside the gene matches: 6. CDR3 sequence reads: CATISGNYEQYF. CDR3 in DNA: TGTGCCACCATCAGCGGGAACTACGAGCAGTACTTC.

Concerning this clonotype itself: The CDR3 end shows no conserved phenylalanine or tryptophan, and so a read error is likely. The V and J genes are TRBV29-1 and TRBJ1-1; 8 nucleotides line up with TRBD1. The CDR3 length is 15 residues. Germline CDR1 reads SQVTM; CDR2 reads ANQGSEA. V shed 6 bases and J 4 bases; nucleotides not matched to a gene: 13. The CDR3 is CSVAEPDRVLTEAFL. DNA of the CDR3: TGCAGCGTCGCAGAACCGGACAGGGTCCTCACTGAAGCTTTCCTT.

This sequence joins TRBV29-1 and TRBJ1-1; 8 positions agree with TRBD1. Trimming at V came to 6 bases and at J to 5 bases, leaving 5 bases not matched to a gene. Germline V gene lookup returns CDR1 SQVTM and CDR2 ANQGSEA. This CDR3 comprises 12 residues. CDR3 sequence (DNA): TGCAGCGTCGAGACAGGGGAAACTGAAGCTTTCTTT. Translation gives CSVETGETEAFF.

V gene TRBV4-1 combines with J gene TRBJ1-1, with D possibly being TRBD1 (6 bases). The V end lost 1 base, the J end lost 0 bases, and 15 bases lay between the germline ends. The CDR3 is 17 amino acids. Germline values: CDR1 MGHRA, CDR2 YSYEKL. CDR3 sequence (DNA): TGCGCCAGCAGCCAAGTGGGGGCTGGTATGTTGAACACTGAAGCTTTCTTT. It translates to CASSQVGAGMLNTEAFF.